This T cell receptor beta chain comes out of a study of response to subunit inactivated influenza vaccine. The study, taken as a whole, reports: With each seasonal influenza vaccination, the authors suggested, few new T cells are recruited.

The CDR3 covers 13 residues. CDR1 is SGHTA and CDR2 is FQGNSA in the germline V gene. Regarding this clonotype: Antigen: not known. One end of the junction does not line up with germline, which may come from a read error.

TCRdb re-analysed the RT-PCR reads in MiXCR, keeping a single row per CDR3 protein. The data hold about 650,000 distinct CDR3 sequences, with approximately 14% observed a single time. The sequence came from a man aged 50 to 60 who received an inactivated influenza vaccine. Specimen: PBMCs from blood, collected around 15 days before vaccination. This chain joins TRBV7-2 and TRBJ2-7; TRBD2 matches at 13 bases. Written as DNA, the CDR3 is TGTGCCAGCAGCTTAGGGACTAGCGGGAGTCCGGGGTTC. This translates into CASSLGTSGSPGF.